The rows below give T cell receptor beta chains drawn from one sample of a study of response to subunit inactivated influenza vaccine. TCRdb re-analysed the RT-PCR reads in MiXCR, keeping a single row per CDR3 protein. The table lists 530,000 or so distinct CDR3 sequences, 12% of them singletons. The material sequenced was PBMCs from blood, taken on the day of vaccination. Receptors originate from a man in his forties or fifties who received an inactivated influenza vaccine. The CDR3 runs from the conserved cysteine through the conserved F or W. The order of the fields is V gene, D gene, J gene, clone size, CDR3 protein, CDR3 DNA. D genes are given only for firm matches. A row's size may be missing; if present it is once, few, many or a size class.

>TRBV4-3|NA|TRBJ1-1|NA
CASSHGTDWVIF
TGCGCCAGCAGCCACGGGACGGACTGGGTGATCTTT
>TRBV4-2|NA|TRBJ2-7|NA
CASSQDPVWGVGEQYF
TGTGCCAGCAGCCAAGACCCCGTATGGGGGGTCGGCGAGCAGTACTTC
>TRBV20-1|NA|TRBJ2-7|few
CSATGDWDEQYF
TGCAGTGCTACAGGGGATTGGGACGAGCAGTACTTC
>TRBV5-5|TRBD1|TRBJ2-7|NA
CASSLSTGDYEQYF
TGTGCCAGCAGCTTGAGTACAGGGGATTACGAGCAGTACTTC
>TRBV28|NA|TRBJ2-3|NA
CASSPHLAGNTDTQYF
TGTGCCAGCAGTCCCCACCTGGCGGGGAACACAGATACGCAGTATTTT
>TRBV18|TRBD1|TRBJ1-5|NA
CASTRGQGNQPQHF
TGTGCCAGCACGAGAGGACAGGGCAATCAGCCCCAGCATTTT
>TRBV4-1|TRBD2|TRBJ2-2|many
CASSPGLAGAHTGELFF
TGCGCCAGCAGCCCGGGACTAGCGGGGGCACACACCGGGGAGCTGTTTTTT
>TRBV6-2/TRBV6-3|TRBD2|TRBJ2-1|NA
CASSYRSGGTLYNEQFF
TGTGCCAGCAGTTACCGTAGCGGGGGGACCCTCTACAATGAGCAGTTCTTC
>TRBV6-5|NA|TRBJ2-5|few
CASSYVGPSFQETQYF
TGTGCCAGCAGTTATGTGGGACCTTCTTTCCAAGAGACCCAGTACTTC
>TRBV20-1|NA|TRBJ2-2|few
CSARRARTAQNGELFF
TGCAGTGCTAGACGGGCTAGGACGGCACAAAACGGGGAGCTGTTTTTT
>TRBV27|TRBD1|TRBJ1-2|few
CASSPDRTGRNGYTF
TGTGCCAGCAGTCCCGACCGGACAGGAAGGAATGGCTACACCTTC
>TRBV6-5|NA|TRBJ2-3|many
CASSSWPPTASTDTQYF
TGTGCCAGCAGTTCCTGGCCCCCCACAGCTAGCACAGATACGCAGTATTTT
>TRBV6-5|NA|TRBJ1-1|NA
CASSYFPDGEAFF
TGTGCCAGCAGTTACTTTCCGGACGGTGAAGCTTTCTTT
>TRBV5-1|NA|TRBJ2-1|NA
CASSLAWGDEQFF
TGCGCCAGCAGCTTGGCCTGGGGGGATGAGCAGTTCTTC
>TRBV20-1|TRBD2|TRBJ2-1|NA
CSARPSGGSYNEQFF
TGCAGTGCTAGACCAAGCGGGGGCTCCTACAATGAGCAGTTCTTC
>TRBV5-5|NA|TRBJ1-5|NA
CASSLDGAGNQPQHF
TGTGCCAGCAGCTTGGACGGGGCCGGCAATCAGCCCCAGCATTTT